These 23 T cell receptor beta chains share one sample of origin, sequenced in a study of response to subunit inactivated influenza vaccine. From the RT-PCR reads, TCRdb called clonotypes with MiXCR, one entry per CDR3 protein. The table includes hundreds of thousands of distinct CDR3 sequences, 7.5% to 8.5% detected once. The input for sequencing was PBMCs from blood, taken less than 30 months after vaccination. Receptor source: a man aged 45-69 years who received an inactivated influenza vaccine.

In its sample, this clonotype was seen many times. This chain connects TRBV20-1 to TRBJ1-5, with 8 bases fitting TRBD1. Trimming cost V 6 bases and J 6 bases; bases outside gene matches: 7. Germline loops: CDR1 DFQATT, CDR2 SNEGSKA (reference sequence). This CDR3 spans 13 amino acids. The CDR3 DNA reads as TGCAGTGCGGGTCAGGGGGCGGCTCAGCCCCAGCATTTT. Residues: CSAGQGAAQPQHF.

In this sample, this clonotype turned up many times. The J gene is TRBJ2-5, the V gene TRBV5-1; maybe TRBD2 (5 bases). V was clipped by 1 base and J by 2 bases, with 12 bases between them. The CDR3 has 15 residues. Germline loops: CDR1 SGHRS, CDR2 YFSETQ. CDR3 sequence (DNA): TGCGCCAGCAGCTTGACGAGGGCCGGGCAAGAGACCCAGTACTTC. Its translation: CASSLTRAGQETQYF.

This clonotype was seen more than once but under ten times. J is TRBJ2-3 and V is TRBV24-1, with 9 bases fitting TRBD2. Unmatched junction bases numbered 6, after V lost 7 bases and J lost 2 bases. The CDR3 is made up of 15 amino acids. Germline CDR1 reads KGHDR; CDR2 reads SFDVKD. CDR3 sequence: CATRERGELTDTQYF. CDR3 in DNA: TGTGCCACCAGGGAGCGGGGGGAACTCACAGATACGCAGTATTTT.

The rearrangement joins TRBV20-1 to TRBJ2-1, with D tentatively TRBD1 (5 bases). Trimming removed 0 bases from V and 9 bases from J, with 15 bases in between. The germline CDR1 and CDR2 sequences are DFQATT and SNEGSKA (reference sequence). This CDR3 comprises 14 residues. As DNA, the CDR3 is TGCAGTGCTAGAGACCAGGGAATGGGTGGTGAGCAGTTCTTC. Protein product: CSARDQGMGGEQFF.

This clonotype was counted at least ten times. The chain uses TRBV10-3 and TRBJ1-2; TRBD1 is a possible D gene (6 bases). Deletions cut 4 bases from V and 0 bases from J, with 15 bases between. In germline, CDR1 is ENHRY, CDR2 SYGVKD. The CDR3 covers 16 residues. As DNA, the CDR3 is TGTGCCATCAGTGGGACCCGGGACACAACTAACTATGGCTACACCTTC. This translates into CAISGTRDTTNYGYTF.

Many counts were recorded for this clonotype. The chain employs TRBV6-4 and TRBJ2-1; 8 bases map to TRBD2. With 8 bases clipped from V and 9 bases from J, the junction kept 12 bases outside the gene matches. The CDR3 is made up of 14 amino acids. Germline V gene sequence: CDR1 MRHNA, CDR2 SNTAGT. The CDR3 sequence is CASRWTSNIGEQFF. As DNA, the CDR3 is TGTGCCAGCCGATGGACTAGCAATATAGGTGAGCAGTTCTTC.

The rearrangement uses TRBV2 and TRBJ1-5; 8 bases are a match to TRBD1. Germline assignment: CDR1 SNHLY and CDR2 FYNNEI. The CDR3 is 15 amino acids. J lost 4 bases, V lost 6 bases, and 8 bases had no gene match. The CDR3 DNA is TGTGCCAGCAGAGGGGCCACAGGGGGGAATCAGCCCCAGCATTTT. Translated, it gives CASRGATGGNQPQHF.

This chain links TRBV2 with TRBJ2-3; no clear D. Germline CDR1 reads SNHLY; CDR2 reads FYNNEI. The length of the CDR3 is 11 residues. With 7 bases removed from V and 2 bases from J, the gap between germline ends came to 4 bases. The CDR3 sequence is CASKFTDTQYF. The CDR3 DNA reads TGTGCCAGCAAATTCACAGATACGCAGTATTTT.

The chain joins TRBV12-3 or TRBV12-4 to TRBJ1-4; D remains unclear. The CDR3 contains 10 residues. The ends were cut back, 4 bases at V and 16 bases at J, with 10 bases in the middle. The CDR3 sequence is CASSSVKWFF. CDR3 coding DNA: TGTGCCAGCAGTTCCGTTAAATGGTTTTTT.

This clonotype turned up a few times. The chain joins TRBV5-1 to TRBJ2-1; 8 positions match TRBD2. The germline V gene encodes CDR1 SGHRS and CDR2 YFSETQ. The ends lost 4 bases at V and 7 bases at J; junction bases unmatched: 10. This CDR3 contains 15 residues. CDR3 protein: CASSDTGTSSNEQFF. In DNA form, the CDR3 reads TGCGCCAGCAGCGACACCGGGACTAGTTCTAATGAGCAGTTCTTC.

The J gene is TRBJ2-1, the V gene TRBV5-1, with D uncertain. The germline CDR1 and CDR2 sequences are SGHRS and YFSETQ. This CDR3 contains 11 residues. Trimming cost V 4 bases and J 8 bases, with 7 bases left between them. The CDR3 coding sequence is TGCGCCAGCAGCGACAAGTATGAGCAGTTCTTC. Residues: CASSDKYEQFF.

This clonotype showed up many times. V and J are TRBV4-1 and TRBJ2-1; D unresolved. V lost 0 bases and J lost 6, with 15 bases in between. The CDR3 is 16 residues long. From germline, CDR1 is MGHRA and CDR2 YSYEKL. The CDR3 bases are TGCGCCAGCAGCCAAGAGATCCTGGTCCTCGGCAATGAGCAGTTCTTC. Translating it yields CASSQEILVLGNEQFF.

A remark on this clonotype: As the CDR3 is not closed by the conserved phenylalanine or tryptophan, this likely results from a read error. The chain carries TRBV12-3 or TRBV12-4 and TRBJ2-2; 7 bases line up with TRBD1. The CDR3 runs 15 residues. Trimming took 3 bases from V and 6 from J; bases not matched to a gene: 7. CDR3 DNA: TGTGCCAGCAGTTTGAGGGGGCATAGGGCCGGGGAGCTGTTTTTA. Its protein is CASSLRGHRAGELFL.

This clonotype appeared once. A much larger clone lies one base from this, so it may be a read error. The V gene is TRBV27, the J gene TRBJ2-3; tentative D call: TRBD1 (6 bases). With 8 bases removed from V and 7 bases from J, the gap between germline ends came to 19 bases. The germline V gene has CDR1 MNHEY and CDR2 SMNVEV (reference sequence). This CDR3 is built from 14 residues. CDR3 amino acids: CASLQLGQTNTQYF. The CDR3 DNA follows: TGTGCCAGCTTACAACTAGGACAGACAAATACGCAGTATTTT.

The chain recombines TRBV9 with TRBJ2-3; no reliable D call. The CDR3 has 14 amino acids. Germline V gene data show CDR1 as SGDLS and CDR2 as YYNGEE. Trimming shortened V by 3 bases and J by 2 bases, and 10 bases separated the two germline ends. The CDR3 is CASSERLNTDTQYF. The CDR3 coding sequence is TGTGCCAGCAGCGAACGTCTAAACACAGATACGCAGTATTTT.

This clonotype was seen a few times. The CDR3 is CASSQGSGTKNTGELFF. The DNA for the CDR3 is TGCGCCAGCAGCCAAGGCTCAGGGACCAAGAACACCGGGGAGCTGTTTTTT. The V and J genes are TRBV4-3 and TRBJ2-2, with D perhaps assigned TRBD1 or TRBD2 (5 bases each). This CDR3 is 17 amino acids long. V was cut by 1 base and J by 1 base, with 13 bases left in between. The germline gives CDR1 LGHNA, CDR2 YSLEER.

The chain recombines TRBV12-3 or TRBV12-4 with TRBJ1-6; D is undetermined. This CDR3 is built from 16 residues. The ends were cut back, 5 bases at V and 7 bases at J, with 18 bases in the middle. The CDR3 sequence is CASSAWTLPANSPLHF. As DNA, the CDR3 is TGTGCCAGCAGTGCTTGGACCCTCCCGGCAAATTCACCCCTCCACTTT.

This clonotype was recorded at least ten times. This chain uses TRBV27 with TRBJ2-5; D tentatively reads TRBD1 or TRBD2 (6 bases each). V was pared by 3 bases and J by 1 base, with 9 bases between. This CDR3 is 14 amino acids long. Germline values: CDR1 MNHEY, CDR2 SMNVEV (reference sequence). The chain's CDR3 is CASSFSGAQETQYF. DNA for the CDR3: TGTGCCAGCAGTTTTTCGGGGGCCCAAGAGACCCAGTACTTC.

This clonotype was seen many times. The chain links TRBV6-2 or TRBV6-3 to TRBJ1-2, with 7 bases matching TRBD1. Looked up from germline, CDR1 is MNHEY and CDR2 is SVGEGT. J lost 4 bases, V lost 6 bases, and 14 bases had no gene match. CDR3 length equals 16 residues. CDR3 sequence: CASRGTDARPPYGYTF. Written as DNA, the CDR3 is TGTGCCAGCAGAGGGACAGACGCCAGACCTCCCTATGGCTACACCTTC.

This sequence joins TRBV27 and TRBJ2-5; TRBD2 is a possible D gene (5 bases). The V end was cut by 8 bases, the J end by 7 bases, with 20 bases between. The CDR3 loop spans 14 amino acids. The germline V gene has CDR1 MNHEY and CDR2 SMNVEV (reference sequence). The CDR3 DNA reads TGTGCCAGCGGTCCCCCGGGGTGGGTCGGGACCCAGTACTTC. Residues: CASGPPGWVGTQYF.

The table lists this clonotype with many counts. The V call is TRBV29-1, the J call TRBJ1-1; 7 bases map to TRBD1. This CDR3 is built from 13 residues. Germline V gives CDR1 SQVTM, CDR2 ANQGSEA. V gave up 8 bases and J gave up 0 bases; unmatched junction bases: 6. The CDR3 DNA reads TGCAGCATCAGGGACAGACTGAACACTGAAGCTTTCTTT. Its translation is CSIRDRLNTEAFF.

This clonotype has a count of ten or more. J is TRBJ1-1 and V is TRBV28; D ambiguous. The CDR3 totals 14 residues. Looked up from germline, CDR1 is MDHEN and CDR2 is SYDVKM. V was clipped by 2 bases and J by 0 bases, with 7 bases between them. The CDR3 coding sequence is TGTGCCAGCAGTTTAGCCGTGATGAACACTGAAGCTTTCTTT. Protein product: CASSLAVMNTEAFF.

Ten or more counts support this clonotype. The chain combines TRBV6-2 or TRBV6-3 with TRBJ2-5; TRBD2 matches 7 bases. The V gene's germline CDR1 is MNHEY and CDR2 SVGEGT. Losses at the gene ends were 3 bases for V and 0 bases for J; bases not matched to a gene: 4. The CDR3 covers 15 residues. The CDR3 coding sequence is TGTGCCAGCAGTTATCTAGCGGAAAACCAAGAGACCCAGTACTTC. This codes for CASSYLAENQETQYF.